The 30 T cell receptor beta chains in this list originate from one sample, sequenced in a study of blood T cell repertoires in COVID-19. Sequenced by immunoSEQ multiplex PCR; TCRdb stores in-frame clones only, minus some. The table lists about 210,000 clones, roughly 88% of them singletons. The source material was PBMCs or T cells enriched from blood (not recorded which). These receptors were taken from a man aged 35 to 55 with acute COVID-19.

This sequence joins TRBV19 and TRBJ1-5, with D perhaps TRBD1 (6 bases). Germline loops: CDR1 LNHDA, CDR2 SQIVND (reference sequence). Trimming left V 7 bases short and J 6 bases short, with 16 bases between. This CDR3 spans 14 amino acids. Here the CDR3 reads CASTRGGLSQPQHF. CDR3 DNA sequence: TGTGCCAGTACCCGAGGGGGTCTTTCTCAGCCCCAGCATTTT.

V is TRBV14 and J is TRBJ2-1; the D is unclear. Looked up from germline, CDR1 is SGHDN and CDR2 is FVKESK. The CDR3 length is 14 residues. The V end lost 1 base, the J end lost 8 bases, and 12 bases lay between the germline ends. CDR3: CASSQVSGYDEQFF. The CDR3 DNA is TGTGCCAGCAGCCAAGTATCAGGATATGATGAGCAGTTCTTC. The variable domain in full, completed from reference TRBV14 and TRBJ2-1, reads EAGVTQFPSHSVIEKGQTVTLRCDPISGHDNLYWYRRVMGKEIKFLLHFVKESKQDESGMPNNRFLAERTGGTYSTLKVQPAELEDSGVYFCASSQVSGYDEQFFGPGTRLTVL.

The V call is TRBV10-3, the J call TRBJ1-1, with 8 bases that match TRBD1. V shed 4 bases and J 1 base; nucleotides not matched to a gene: 2. The germline V gene has CDR1 ENHRY and CDR2 SYGVKD. There are 14 residues in the CDR3. The CDR3: CAISGTGWNTEAFF. In nucleotides, the CDR3 is TGTGCCATCAGTGGGACAGGGTGGAACACTGAAGCTTTCTTT.

This rearrangement joins TRBV5-6 to TRBJ1-6; 7 positions match TRBD1. Trimming cost V 4 bases and J 6 bases; bases outside gene matches: 4. The CDR3 consists of 14 residues. CDR1 and CDR2 (germline): SGHDT, YYEEEE. For the CDR3, the DNA is TGTGCCAGCAGCCGGGACAGATCTAATTCACCCCTCCACTTT. Translation: CASSRDRSNSPLHF. Full variable domain (remainder filled in from reference TRBV5-6 and TRBJ1-6): DAGVTQSPTHLIKTRGQQVTLRCSPKSGHDTVSWYQQALGQGPQFIFQYYEEEERQRGNFPDRFSGHQFPNYSSELNVNALLLGDSALYLCASSRDRSNSPLHFGNGTRLTVT.

This sequence joins TRBV6-6 and TRBJ1-1; D remains ambiguous. This CDR3 spans 10 amino acids. Germline V gives CDR1 MNHNY, CDR2 SVGAGI (reference sequence). Trimming pared 4 bases from V and 7 bases from J, leaving 4 bases between. In DNA, the CDR3 is TGTGCCAGCAGTTCCCTTGAAGCTTTCTTT. Residues: CASSSLEAFF.

The table lists this clone with many counts. The chain couples TRBV11-3 to TRBJ1-1; D ambiguous. Germline loops: CDR1 SGHNT, CDR2 YENEEA. Trimming shortened V by 1 base and J by 9 bases, and 12 bases separated the two germline ends. The CDR3 is 13 amino acids. CDR3 nucleotide sequence: TGTGCCAGCAGCTTAGGCTACGCGGCCCAAGCTTTCTTT. It encodes CASSLGYAAQAFF.

The J gene is TRBJ2-7, the V gene TRBV5-6, with TRBD1 matching over 7 bases. Germline V gene sequence: CDR1 SGHDT, CDR2 YYEEEE. The CDR3 covers 15 residues. Unmatched junction bases numbered 3, after V lost 0 bases and J lost 0 bases. This CDR3 is CASSLADRSSYEQYF. The DNA for the CDR3 is TGTGCCAGCAGCTTGGCGGACAGGAGCTCCTACGAGCAGTACTTC.

The CDR3 DNA is TGTGCCAGCGTAGGACTTAGTCGTTCCGGGGAGCTGTTTTTT. This codes for CASVGLSRSGELFF. This rearrangement joins TRBV27 to TRBJ2-2, with D possibly TRBD2 on 5 matching bases. The CDR3 covers 14 residues. Germline CDR1 and CDR2: MNHEY and SMNVEV (reference sequence). Trimming shortened V by 8 bases and J by 6 bases, and 16 bases separated the two germline ends.

J is TRBJ1-6 and V is TRBV14; no clear D. Germline values: CDR1 SGHDN, CDR2 FVKESK. The CDR3 totals 12 residues. V was trimmed by 4 bases and J by 6 bases, leaving 4 bases between them. CDR3 coding DNA: TGTGCCAGCAGCCGCAGTAATTCACCCCTCCACTTT. Amino acid sequence: CASSRSNSPLHF.

This rearrangement joins TRBV4-1 to TRBJ2-1; D is unclear. The CDR3 totals 13 residues. The V end was cut by 3 bases, the J end by 2 bases, with 5 bases between. Germline loops: CDR1 MGHRA, CDR2 YSYEKL. CDR3 nucleotides: TGCGCCAGCAGCCATCCTCCCTACAATGAGCAGTTCTTC. Translating it yields CASSHPPYNEQFF.

The chain recombines TRBV7-2 with TRBJ2-1; D is possibly TRBD2 (6 bases). Trimming removed 1 base at V and 4 bases at J, with 11 bases between. Germline V lookup: CDR1 SGHTA, CDR2 FQGNSA. This CDR3 is built from 15 residues. The CDR3, as DNA: TGTGCCAGCAGCTTAGGCGGGACGGAATACAATGAGCAGTTCTTC. It yields the protein CASSLGGTEYNEQFF.

The chain employs TRBV19 and TRBJ1-2; weak D call: TRBD1 (6 bases). Germline CDR1 and CDR2: LNHDA and SQIVND (reference sequence). V dropped 5 bases and J dropped 5 bases, with 15 bases sitting between them. CDR3 length: 14 amino acids. CDR3 amino acids: CASSWAGAPYGYTF. Here the CDR3 DNA reads TGTGCCAGTAGTTGGGCGGGGGCTCCGTATGGCTACACCTTC.

This clone was seen a handful of times. The chain joins TRBV28 to TRBJ1-4; TRBD1 is a possible D gene (5 bases). The V gene lost 5 bases and the J gene lost 3 bases, with 22 bases spanning the gap. Per germline, CDR1 MDHEN and CDR2 SYDVKM. The CDR3 sequence is 18 residues long. DNA of the CDR3: TGTGCCAGCAGTCTCCCACCCAGGGTTCTAGGGGCTAATGAAAAACTGTTTTTT. Amino acids: CASSLPPRVLGANEKLFF. The variable domain in full, with the rest retrieved from reference TRBV28 and TRBJ1-4, is DVKVTQSSRYLVKRTGEKVFLECVQDMDHENMFWYRQDPGLGLRLIYFSYDVKMKEKGDIPEGYSVSREKKERFSLILESASTNQTSMYLCASSLPPRVLGANEKLFFGSGTQLSVL.

The V call is TRBV30, the J call TRBJ1-1; D is possibly TRBD1 (5 bases). This CDR3 has 13 residues. Germline CDR1 is GTSNPN and CDR2 is SVGIG (reference sequence). V was trimmed by 5 bases and J by 5 bases, leaving 15 bases between them. The CDR3 region is CAWARRGFTEAFF. Written as DNA, the CDR3 is TGTGCCTGGGCTAGGAGGGGTTTTACTGAAGCTTTCTTT.

In its sample, this clone was seen once. V gene TRBV3-1 (or the pseudogene TRBV3-2) combines with J gene TRBJ1-6; no clear D. CDR3 length: 13 residues. V gave up 4 bases and J gave up 9 bases, with 10 bases separating them. Germline CDR1 is LGHDT and CDR2 is YNNKEL (reference sequence). CDR3 nucleotides: TGTGCCAGCAGCCCTATCGAGGTTTCACCCCTCCACTTT. Amino acid sequence: CASSPIEVSPLHF.

The chain combines TRBV29-1 with TRBJ2-3, with 8 nucleotides matching TRBD2. Looked up from germline, CDR1 is SQVTM and CDR2 is ANQGSEA. With V trimmed by 4 bases and J by 0 bases, 3 bases remained unmatched. The CDR3 has 14 residues. CDR3 DNA sequence: TGCAGCGTTGCCCCTAGCGGGAGCACAGATACGCAGTATTTT. It yields the protein CSVAPSGSTDTQYF.

The chain uses TRBV6-2 or TRBV6-3 and TRBJ1-1; TRBD1 is a possible D gene (5 bases). Trimming removed 4 bases from V and 7 bases from J, with 16 bases in between. Germline V gene data show CDR1 as MNHEY and CDR2 as SVGEGT. There are 14 residues in the CDR3. The CDR3 DNA is TGTGCCAGCAGTTGGGTTGACAGCTTCCTTGAAGCTTTCTTT. Protein sequence: CASSWVDSFLEAFF.

The genes are TRBV9 and TRBJ2-3; TRBD2 aligns across 13 bases. From germline, CDR1 is SGDLS and CDR2 YYNGEE. The length of the CDR3 is 14 residues. The ends lost 7 bases at V and 5 bases at J; junction bases unmatched: 4. The CDR3 loop is CASGLAGVGDTQYF. The DNA for the CDR3 is TGTGCCAGCGGACTAGCGGGAGTCGGAGATACGCAGTATTTT. The entire variable domain, with the rest obtained from reference TRBV9 and TRBJ2-3, is as follows: DSGVTQTPKHLITATGQRVTLRCSPRSGDLSVYWYQQSLDQGLQFLIQYYNGEERAKGNILERFSAQQFPDLHSELNLSSLELGDSALYFCASGLAGVGDTQYFGPGTRLTVL.

The V call is TRBV5-1, the J call TRBJ1-1, with 9 bases fitting TRBD1. The CDR3 length is 16 residues. Trimming took 0 bases from V and 6 from J; bases not matched to a gene: 9. Germline V lookup: CDR1 SGHRS, CDR2 YFSETQ. The CDR3 loop is CASSLGVRDRVSEAFF. CDR3 DNA sequence: TGCGCCAGCAGCTTGGGTGTCCGGGACAGGGTCTCTGAAGCTTTCTTT.

The rearrangement links TRBV3-1 (or the pseudogene TRBV3-2) to TRBJ2-1, with 8 positions matching TRBD2. The V and J ends lost 4 bases and 0 bases, in that order; junction bases with no gene match: 11. This CDR3 region has 18 residues. Germline CDR1 and CDR2: LGHDT and YNNKEL (reference sequence). The CDR3 sequence is CASSPQDSGVSSYNEQFF. The CDR3 DNA reads as TGTGCCAGCAGCCCCCAGGATAGCGGGGTAAGCTCCTACAATGAGCAGTTCTTC.

The chain carries TRBV5-1 and TRBJ1-4; 9 positions match TRBD1. CDR1 and CDR2 from the germline V gene are SGHRS and YFSETQ. J was trimmed by 1 base and V by 5 bases; bases with no gene match: 9. The CDR3 consists of 17 residues. CDR3: CASRPGQGRGTNEKLFF. The CDR3 bases are TGCGCCAGCAGACCGGGACAGGGCCGGGGAACTAATGAAAAACTGTTTTTT.

The V call is TRBV18, the J call TRBJ1-1; the D is unclear. The CDR3 has 14 amino acids. CDR1 is KGHSH and CDR2 is LQKENI in the germline V gene. Trimming left V 0 bases short and J 7 bases short, with 12 bases between. This CDR3 is CASSPPEFNGEAFF. The CDR3 coding sequence is TGTGCCAGCTCACCACCGGAGTTTAACGGTGAAGCTTTCTTT.

The chain uses TRBV3-1 (or the pseudogene TRBV3-2) and TRBJ1-2; D perhaps matches TRBD1 (5 bases). The CDR3 spans 11 residues. Germline CDR1 is LGHDT and CDR2 is YNNKEL (reference sequence). V was cut by 6 bases and J by 7 bases, with 9 bases left in between. CDR3 sequence: CASRDMSGYTF. The CDR3 region has the DNA TGTGCCAGCAGGGACATGTCTGGCTACACCTTC.

The chain recombines TRBV12-3 or TRBV12-4 with TRBJ1-5; D might be TRBD1 (6 bases). V was trimmed by 6 bases and J by 7 bases, leaving 13 bases between them. The CDR3 covers 13 residues. Here the CDR3 reads CASRAAGGQPQHF. The CDR3 bases are TGTGCCAGCAGGGCTGCTGGGGGCCAGCCCCAGCATTTT.

The V gene is TRBV3-1 (or the pseudogene TRBV3-2), the J gene TRBJ1-2; D may be TRBD1 (6 bases). Trimming removed 5 bases at V and 8 bases at J, with 21 bases between. The CDR3 covers 15 residues. CDR1 is LGHDT and CDR2 is YNNKEL in the germline V gene (reference sequence). CDR3 amino acids: CASSWGQGTTMGYTF. The DNA of the CDR3 is TGTGCCAGCAGCTGGGGGCAGGGGACTACTATGGGCTACACCTTC.

The genes are TRBV11-2 and TRBJ2-7; 13 bases line up with TRBD2. The ends lost 5 bases at V and 5 bases at J; junction bases unmatched: 6. CDR1 is SGHAT and CDR2 is FQNNGV in the germline V gene. The CDR3 covers 15 residues. CDR3 nucleotides: TGTGCCAGCAGCCCCCGGACTAGCGGGGGCAACGAGCAGTACTTC. Its protein product is CASSPRTSGGNEQYF.

This CDR3 is CASSLGQGVLGNTEAFF. For the CDR3, the DNA is TGTGCCAGCAGCCTCGGACAGGGGGTATTGGGGAACACTGAAGCTTTCTTT. V and J are TRBV7-9 and TRBJ1-1, with 10 bases lining up with TRBD1. Germline assignment: CDR1 SEHNR and CDR2 FQNEAQ (reference sequence). The CDR3 has 17 residues. V was clipped by 5 bases and J by 1 base; unmatched bases: 10.

V gene TRBV30 combines with J gene TRBJ1-1; perhaps TRBD1 as D (5 bases). The germline V and J ends were trimmed by 5 bases and 2 bases, with 18 bases remaining between them. This CDR3 has 15 amino acids. The germline V gene encodes CDR1 GTSNPN and CDR2 SVGIG (reference sequence). CDR3 in DNA: TGTGCCTGGGAGGGTAGGGGCGCGCCAAACACTGAAGCTTTCTTT. It encodes CAWEGRGAPNTEAFF.

This clone came up once. This rearrangement joins TRBV9 to TRBJ2-1; 11 nucleotides match TRBD2. Trimming removed 4 bases from V and 9 bases from J; junction bases left unmatched: 12. This CDR3 has 16 amino acids. CDR1 is SGDLS and CDR2 is YYNGEE in the germline V gene. CDR3 DNA sequence: TGTGCCAGCAGCATAGGGAAGACTAGCGGGACCGGTGAGCAGTTCTTC. Amino acid sequence: CASSIGKTSGTGEQFF. Variable domain in full (rest from reference TRBV9 and TRBJ2-1): DSGVTQTPKHLITATGQRVTLRCSPRSGDLSVYWYQQSLDQGLQFLIQYYNGEERAKGNILERFSAQQFPDLHSELNLSSLELGDSALYFCASSIGKTSGTGEQFFGPGTRLTVL.

This sequence joins TRBV9 and TRBJ2-1; TRBD2 matches at 7 bases. This CDR3 is built from 14 residues. Per the germline V gene, CDR1 is SGDLS and CDR2 is YYNGEE. V shed 4 bases and J 0 bases; nucleotides not matched to a gene: 1. The CDR3 sequence is CASSSGDSYNEQFF. The CDR3 nucleotides read TGTGCCAGCAGCAGCGGGGACTCCTACAATGAGCAGTTCTTC.